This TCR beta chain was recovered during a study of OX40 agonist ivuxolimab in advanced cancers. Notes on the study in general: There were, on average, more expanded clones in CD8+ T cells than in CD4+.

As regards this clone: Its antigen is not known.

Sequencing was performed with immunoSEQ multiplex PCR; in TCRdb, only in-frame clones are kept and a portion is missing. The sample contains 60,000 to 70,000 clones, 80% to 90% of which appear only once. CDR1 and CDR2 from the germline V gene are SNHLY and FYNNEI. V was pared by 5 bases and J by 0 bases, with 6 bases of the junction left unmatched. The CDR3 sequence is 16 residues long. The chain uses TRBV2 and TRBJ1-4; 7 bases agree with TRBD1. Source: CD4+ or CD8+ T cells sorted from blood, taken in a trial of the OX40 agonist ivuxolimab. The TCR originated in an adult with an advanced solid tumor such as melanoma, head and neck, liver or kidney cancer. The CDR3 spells CASSWTGTATNEKLFF. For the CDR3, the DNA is TGTGCCAGCAGTTGGACGGGGACAGCAACTAATGAAAAACTGTTTTTT.